The clone carrying this TCR beta chain was observed a few times. The antigen remains unidentified. The data were taken from a study of beta chain features in type 1 diabetes. For the study at large: The study found patients and healthy donors alike in age, gender and cell yields.

Study-wide results and caveats: At VDJ recombination sites, type 1 diabetes patients had fewer insertions and more deleted nucleotides. Within each of all four CD4+ subsets, Type 1 diabetes patients had TCRB CDR3s that were moderately but significantly shorter.

Germline values: CDR1 SEHNR, CDR2 FQNEAQ (reference sequence). Trimming pared 4 bases from V and 8 bases from J, leaving 8 bases between. The CDR3 totals 12 residues. CD45RO/CCR7/CD25/CD127/CD95/CD27 sorting isolated CD4+ naive, central memory, regulatory and stem cell-like memory cells. The authors reverse transcribed all of the isolated RNA, so sequencing captured expressed TCRB transcripts. Using immunoSEQ multiplex PCR, the repertoire was profiled, and TCRdb retains in-frame clones only, with some absent. The table lists some 280,000 clones, more than 13% of them singletons, with 0.017% in the top ten.

Sequenced input: naive CD4+ T cells from blood. The clonotype comes from a man aged 25 to 45 with type 1 diabetes. The chain combines TRBV7-9 with TRBJ1-4, with a possible D match to TRBD1 (5 bases). DNA for the CDR3: TGTGCCAGCAGCTGGGGGGACGAAAAACTGTTTTTT. Its protein product is CASSWGDEKLFF.